These T cell receptor beta chains were read from a single sample in a study of Graves' ophthalmopathy and Graves' hyperthyroidism. TCRdb used MiXCR to reprocess the multiplex PCR reads, holding one entry per CDR3 protein. The sample shows around 590,000 distinct CDR3 sequences, roughly 39% of them seen only once. Sequencing was carried out using peripheral blood or thyroid tissue (not recorded which). The receptors shown here come from an adult man with Graves' hyperthyroidism. CDR3s include the opening cysteine and the closing phenylalanine or tryptophan. Fields, in order: D gene, clone size, V gene, J gene, CDR3 length, CDR3 protein, CDR3 DNA. The D gene is left open where the match is weak. Size is omitted from some rows. Given values are once, few, many or a class for expanded clones.

d_gene: TRBD1; abundance: few; v_gene: TRBV4-1; j_gene: TRBJ2-7; len: 15; CDR3aa: CASSYGQGGPYEQYF; CDR3nt: TGCGCCAGCAGCTACGGACAGGGAGGACCCTACGAGCAGTACTTC
d_gene: NA; abundance: many; v_gene: TRBV2; j_gene: TRBJ1-5; len: 14; CDR3aa: CASSGGAQFQPQHF; CDR3nt: TGTGCCAGCAGTGGAGGGGCACAATTTCAGCCCCAGCATTTT
d_gene: NA; abundance: many; v_gene: TRBV20-1; j_gene: TRBJ1-6; len: 12; CDR3aa: CSAYRGNSPLHF; CDR3nt: TGCAGTGCTTACAGAGGCAATTCACCCCTCCACTTT
d_gene: TRBD1; abundance: many; v_gene: TRBV19; j_gene: TRBJ1-3; len: 14; CDR3aa: CASQRTGLRNTIYF; CDR3nt: TGTGCCAGCCAACGGACAGGGCTGAGAAACACCATATATTTT
d_gene: TRBD2; abundance: many; v_gene: TRBV20-1; j_gene: TRBJ2-7; len: 14; CDR3aa: CSASPSGRAYEQYF; CDR3nt: TGCAGTGCCAGCCCTAGCGGGAGGGCCTACGAGCAGTACTTC
d_gene: TRBD1; abundance: many; v_gene: TRBV7-3; j_gene: TRBJ1-1; len: 14; CDR3aa: CASRLGQGNTEAFF; CDR3nt: TGTGCCAGCAGATTGGGACAGGGGAACACTGAAGCTTTCTTT
d_gene: NA; abundance: NA; v_gene: TRBV29-1; j_gene: TRBJ2-7; len: 12; CDR3aa: CSVDWGAYEQYF; CDR3nt: TGCAGCGTTGATTGGGGGGCCTACGAGCAGTACTTC
d_gene: TRBD1; abundance: medium-sized; v_gene: TRBV29-1; j_gene: TRBJ1-1; len: 10; CDR3aa: CSVGQGEAFF; CDR3nt: TGCAGCGTCGGACAGGGTGAAGCTTTCTTT
d_gene: NA; abundance: NA; v_gene: TRBV10-3; j_gene: TRBJ2-7; len: 15; CDR3aa: CAISEGSSNGAGQYF; CDR3nt: TGTGCCATCAGTGAAGGGTCATCGAATGGGGCCGGGCAGTACTTC
d_gene: NA; abundance: many; v_gene: TRBV7-2; j_gene: TRBJ1-3; len: 15; CDR3aa: CASSLVGVSGNTIYF; CDR3nt: TGTGCCAGCAGCTTAGTAGGGGTTTCTGGAAACACCATATATTTT
d_gene: TRBD1; abundance: NA; v_gene: TRBV5-6; j_gene: TRBJ2-7; len: 18; CDR3aa: CASSKRTGGQLSSYEQYF; CDR3nt: TGTGCCAGCAGCAAAAGGACAGGGGGCCAACTGAGCTCCTACGAGCAGTACTTC
d_gene: NA; abundance: many; v_gene: TRBV12-3/TRBV12-4; j_gene: TRBJ1-2; len: 14; CDR3aa: CASNPTDGPYGYTF; CDR3nt: TGTGCCAGCAACCCTACAGACGGACCTTATGGCTACACCTTC
d_gene: NA; abundance: NA; v_gene: TRBV10-3; j_gene: TRBJ2-2; len: 11; CDR3aa: CASSGTGRLFF; CDR3nt: TGTGCCAGCTCTGGAACAGGCCGACTGTTTTTT
d_gene: NA; abundance: many; v_gene: TRBV2; j_gene: TRBJ1-1; len: 12; CDR3aa: CASRGEGAEAFF; CDR3nt: TGTGCCAGCAGGGGCGAGGGCGCTGAAGCTTTCTTT
d_gene: NA; abundance: many; v_gene: TRBV5-1; j_gene: TRBJ1-1; len: 11; CDR3aa: CASSLGEEAFF; CDR3nt: TGCGCCAGCAGCCTGGGAGAGGAAGCTTTCTTT
d_gene: TRBD1; abundance: many; v_gene: TRBV29-1; j_gene: TRBJ2-2; len: 10; CDR3aa: CSVGDSDQFF; CDR3nt: TGCAGCGTTGGGGACAGTGATCAGTTTTTT
d_gene: NA; abundance: many; v_gene: TRBV28; j_gene: TRBJ1-1; len: 12; CDR3aa: CASSRTDTEAFF; CDR3nt: TGTGCCAGCAGTCGGACAGACACTGAAGCTTTCTTT